Below are 18 T cell receptor beta chains sequenced from a single sample in a study of a mutant IDH1 vaccine in newly diagnosed glioma. The antigens for these receptors are not known. Here immunoSEQ multiplex PCR was the method, and the copy in TCRdb shows in-frame clones only, minus some. Found here are 70,000 to 95,000 clones, approximately 85% of them singletons; the top ten hold around 0.73%. Indicated time point: week 23, last vaccination. In the vaccine, a single dose held 300 ug of the mutant IDH1 20-mer peptide, along with topical imiquimod. The specimen was PBMCs, collected from a glioma patient whose treatment included an IDH1 peptide vaccine. Receptors originate from a woman aged 45-60 years with glioma.

The chain uses TRBV4-1 and TRBJ1-5; possibly TRBD1 for D (5 bases). From germline, CDR1 is MGHRA and CDR2 YSYEKL. V lost 3 bases and J 7 bases, leaving 16 bases between the germline ends. The CDR3 runs 15 residues. The CDR3 loop is CASSHPSRGVQPQHF. Written as DNA, the CDR3 is TGCGCCAGCAGCCACCCTTCGCGAGGGGTCCAGCCCCAGCATTTT.

This clone appeared once. The chain employs TRBV7-8 and TRBJ1-1, with D tentatively TRBD1 (5 bases). The CDR3 is 15 amino acids. Germline CDR1 is SGHVS and CDR2 is FQNEAQ. V lost 7 bases and J 1 base, leaving 16 bases between the germline ends. The CDR3 bases are TGTGCCAGCACCCGGGGCTGGGGCTCGAACACTGAAGCTTTCTTT. Translating gives CASTRGWGSNTEAFF.

This chain joins TRBV7-3 and TRBJ2-1, with TRBD2 identical over 7 bases. CDR1 is SGHTA, CDR2 FQGTGA, per germline. The CDR3 sequence is 13 residues long. V trimming: 2 bases; J trimming: 9 bases; junction bases outside the gene matches: 4. The CDR3 DNA reads as TGTGCCAGCAGCTTACAGCGGGATCTTGAGCAGTTCTTC. Protein: CASSLQRDLEQFF.

Regarding this clone: The sample carries other DNA sequences with the same CDR3. The chain uses TRBV18 and TRBJ2-7; D may be TRBD2 (6 bases). Germline CDR1 is KGHSH and CDR2 is LQKENI. The ends were cut back, 0 bases at V and 6 bases at J, with 6 bases in the middle. There are 12 residues in the CDR3. CDR3 in DNA: TGTGCCAGCTCACCACCGGGGGGCGAGCAGTACTTC. Translated, it gives CASSPPGGEQYF.

This clone was recorded a few times. The chain links TRBV29-1 to TRBJ1-1; no firm D call. V lost 7 bases and J 0 bases, leaving 12 bases between the germline ends. Germline-derived CDR1 and CDR2 are SQVTM and ANQGSEA. The CDR3 is 13 amino acids. Here the CDR3 reads CSAAKELNTEAFF. The CDR3, as DNA: TGCAGCGCCGCTAAGGAGTTGAACACTGAAGCTTTCTTT.

V usage is TRBV5-5 and J usage is TRBJ2-7; no definite D call. Deletions cut 4 bases from V and 2 bases from J, with 10 bases between. The CDR3 totals 13 residues. Looked up from germline, CDR1 is SGHKS and CDR2 is YYEKEE (reference sequence). DNA of the CDR3: TGTGCCAGCAGCCCCGGGTCACCCTACGAGCAGTACTTC. Amino acid sequence: CASSPGSPYEQYF.

J is TRBJ2-7 and V is TRBV7-2; no clear D gene. With 3 bases removed from V and 2 bases from J, the gap between germline ends came to 8 bases. Germline-derived CDR1 and CDR2 are SGHTA and FQGNSA. The CDR3 length is 13 residues. The CDR3 reads CASSLKGTYEQYF. The CDR3 coding sequence is TGTGCCAGCAGCTTGAAGGGTACCTACGAGCAGTACTTC.

This clone was seen only a few times. The chain has TRBV5-1 and TRBJ1-4; the D gene is possibly TRBD1 (5 bases). CDR3 length: 16 residues. Trimming pared 0 bases from V and 8 bases from J, leaving 17 bases between. Germline lookup yields CDR1 SGHRS and CDR2 YFSETQ. CDR3 in DNA: TGCGCCAGCAGCTTGGAAGTATTCCCCTCAGGGGAAAAACTGTTTTTT. Translating gives CASSLEVFPSGEKLFF.

The J gene is TRBJ2-5, the V gene TRBV4-1; TRBD2 aligns across 10 bases. Judging by the DNA end, TRBJ2-7 fits better; the J call may be wrong. This CDR3 is built from 15 residues. CDR1 is MGHRA, CDR2 YSYEKL, per germline. This chain's CDR3 is CASSPSTSGNHEQYF. CDR3 DNA: TGCGCCAGCAGCCCGAGCACTAGCGGGAACCACGAGCAGTACTTC.

This clone was detected only a few times. This rearrangement joins TRBV6-1 to TRBJ2-5; 9 bases align to TRBD1. V was clipped by 5 bases and J by 2 bases; unmatched bases: 3. The CDR3 has 14 amino acids. Germline V gives CDR1 MNHNS, CDR2 SASEGT. The CDR3 bases are TGTGCCAGCAGTTCGACAGGGGGTCAAGAGACCCAGTACTTC. Amino acids: CASSSTGGQETQYF.

V and J are TRBV15 and TRBJ2-5; D may be TRBD1 or TRBD2 (5 bases each). Trimming cost V 5 bases and J 5 bases, with 18 bases left between them. CDR1 is LNHNV and CDR2 is YYDKDF in the germline V gene (reference sequence). The CDR3 spans 15 residues. The CDR3 DNA sequence: TGTGCCACCAGCCCTCAGCGGACAAGGCGTGAGACCCAGTACTTC. Amino acids: CATSPQRTRRETQYF.

V and J are TRBV7-9 and TRBJ1-5, with D unclear. The CDR3 covers 14 residues. Germline loops: CDR1 SEHNR, CDR2 FQNEAQ (reference sequence). Trimming took off 5 bases at V and 1 base at J, with 9 bases between the two ends. The CDR3 region is CASSPEFSNQPQHF. CDR3 bases: TGTGCCAGCAGCCCGGAATTCAGCAATCAGCCCCAGCATTTT.

This chain uses TRBV7-2 with TRBJ2-3; 7 bases map to TRBD1. V gave up 4 bases and J gave up 3 bases; unmatched junction bases: 13. There are 17 residues in the CDR3. Germline V gene data show CDR1 as SGHTA and CDR2 as FQGNSA. CDR3 sequence reads: CASSSETGITMTDTQYF. The DNA of the CDR3 is TGTGCCAGCAGCTCGGAGACAGGGATAACTATGACAGATACGCAGTATTTT.

This rearrangement joins TRBV25-1 to TRBJ1-1; no reliable D call. The CDR3 length is 11 residues. V shed 7 bases and J shed 5 bases, with 8 bases lying between them. CDR1 is MGHDK and CDR2 is SYGVNS in the germline V gene. The CDR3 bases are TGTGCCAGCAAGCAGGAAACTGAAGCTTTCTTT. Its protein is CASKQETEAFF.

The gene calls are TRBV15 and TRBJ1-5, with no clear D. The CDR3 has 14 amino acids. Germline loops: CDR1 LNHNV, CDR2 YYDKDF (reference sequence). V shed 5 bases and J shed 0 bases, with 8 bases lying between them. The CDR3: CATSYDRSNQPQHF. The CDR3 coding sequence is TGTGCCACCAGCTACGACCGTAGCAATCAGCCCCAGCATTTT.

The chain joins TRBV5-1 to TRBJ2-3; no clear D gene. Germline V CDR1 and CDR2: SGHRS, YFSETQ. This CDR3 contains 14 residues. V lost 0 bases and J 1 base, leaving 6 bases between the germline ends. CDR3 bases: TGCGCCAGCAGCTTGGACAGCGGCACAGATACGCAGTATTTT. This gives the protein CASSLDSGTDTQYF.

V and J are TRBV9 and TRBJ2-3; 13 nucleotides line up with TRBD2. CDR1 and CDR2 (germline): SGDLS, YYNGEE. The CDR3 has 16 residues. V dropped 3 bases and J dropped 3; count of bases not matched to a gene: 4. CDR3 bases: TGTGCCAGCAGCGACTGGACTAGCGGGAGAACAGATACGCAGTATTTT. Its protein product is CASSDWTSGRTDTQYF.

V and J are TRBV28 and TRBJ2-7; D is unresolved. Deletions cut 3 bases from V and 1 base from J, with 10 bases between. The CDR3 sequence is 14 residues long. Germline CDR1 MDHEN, CDR2 SYDVKM. The CDR3 sequence is CASSLMGRSYEQYF. The CDR3 DNA follows: TGTGCCAGCAGTTTGATGGGTAGATCCTACGAGCAGTACTTC.